These 24 T cell receptor beta chains came from one sample sequenced in a study of blood T cells in healthy people across ages. A second roughly 6 to 12 cycle PCR used barcoded and J-beta primers. In TCRdb, the 5' RACE reads were re-called with MiXCR into one record per CDR3 protein. Here the sample spans roughly 700,000 distinct CDR3 sequences, about half being singletons. The specimen was blood. These receptors all stem from a woman aged 60 to 75 in good health.

The J gene is TRBJ2-1, the V gene TRBV7-2, with D perhaps matching TRBD1 (6 bases). In germline, CDR1 is SGHTA, CDR2 FQGNSA. V gave up 7 bases and J gave up 7 bases, with 11 bases separating them. CDR3 size: 12 residues. The CDR3 region is CASTTGWNEQFF. Here the CDR3 DNA reads TGTGCCAGCACAACAGGGTGGAATGAGCAGTTCTTC.

The rearrangement joins TRBV6-5 to TRBJ2-5; TRBD1 agrees at 10 bases. J gave up 11 bases and V 6 bases, and 15 bases lay outside the gene matches. The germline V gene encodes CDR1 MNHEY and CDR2 SVGAGI. CDR3 size: 15 residues. CDR3 region: CASSADRGKVNEQYF. The CDR3 region has the DNA TGTGCCAGCAGCGCGGACAGGGGGAAGGTCAATGAGCAGTACTTC.

The chain has TRBV19 and TRBJ2-4; D might be TRBD2 (6 bases). There are 14 residues in the CDR3. V was cut by 0 bases and J by 8 bases, with 11 bases left in between. Germline values: CDR1 LNHDA, CDR2 SQIVND (reference sequence). CDR3 region: CASSIESGGDIQYF. The CDR3 nucleotides read TGTGCCAGTAGTATAGAGTCGGGCGGGGACATTCAGTACTTC.

This chain joins TRBV29-1 and TRBJ2-1; D perhaps matches TRBD2 (6 bases). This CDR3 comprises 14 residues. V lost 4 bases, J lost 0 bases, and 10 bases lay in between. The V gene's germline CDR1 is SQVTM and CDR2 ANQGSEA. Here the CDR3 DNA reads TGCAGCGTTGTTGGGGGGTCCTCCTACAATGAGCAGTTCTTC. Translating gives CSVVGGSSYNEQFF.

In the case of this clonotype: The junction differs from germline at one of its ends, possibly a read error. The rearrangement joins TRBV20-1 to TRBJ2-1; 11 bases match TRBD2. The CDR3 runs to 15 residues. Looked up from germline, CDR1 is DFQATT and CDR2 is SNEGSKA (reference sequence). Here the CDR3 DNA reads TGCAGTGCTAGAGACATCCTAGCGGGAGGCAATGAGCGGTTCTTC. Translation gives CSARDILAGGNERFF.

The chain carries TRBV28 and TRBJ2-1, with 7 bases that match TRBD2. The V segment lost 7 bases and the J segment 8 bases; nucleotides outside the gene matches: 11. Germline-derived CDR1 and CDR2 are MDHEN and SYDVKM. CDR3 length equals 14 residues. CDR3 DNA: TGTGCCAGCAATCCTCCGGGACTATGGGATGAGCAGTTCTTC. This translates into CASNPPGLWDEQFF.

Of note for this clonotype: A read error may be the cause here, since a much bigger clone is one base away. The V and J genes are TRBV7-8 and TRBJ2-1, with D perhaps matching TRBD1 (6 bases). CDR3 size: 14 residues. CDR1 and CDR2 from the germline V gene are SGHVS and FQNEAQ. The CDR3 DNA reads as TGTGCCAGCAGCTTAGGGAACAGGGTTGATGAGCAGGTCTTC. As protein: CASSLGNRVDEQVF.

The genes are TRBV28 and TRBJ2-7; TRBD1 matches 7 bases. In germline, CDR1 is MDHEN, CDR2 SYDVKM. The J segment lost 3 bases and the V segment lost 5 bases, leaving 7 bases of the junction unmatched. CDR3 size: 14 residues. Here the CDR3 reads CASSTPGQLYEQYF. CDR3 sequence (DNA): TGTGCCAGCAGTACGCCGGGACAGCTCTACGAGCAGTACTTC.

This clonotype was recorded once. This rearrangement joins TRBV5-4 to TRBJ1-2; possible D gene TRBD1, 5 bases. This CDR3 is 17 amino acids long. Germline V gene sequence: CDR1 SGHNT, CDR2 YYREEE (reference sequence). Trimming removed 4 bases at V and 3 bases at J, with 22 bases between. The CDR3 DNA sequence: TGTGCCAGCAGCCCCAAGGCGGGCGGGGCGGGATACTATGGCTACACCTTC. Translating gives CASSPKAGGAGYYGYTF.

This clonotype has just a few counts. This chain links TRBV7-2 with TRBJ2-1, with D perhaps matching TRBD2 (6 bases). V lost 7 bases and J 8 bases, leaving 21 bases between the germline ends. The CDR3 contains 15 residues. Germline CDR1 and CDR2: SGHTA and FQGNSA. The CDR3 bases are TGTGCCAGCATCCGGTGGCGGGACGTTTCGGATGAGCAGTTCTTC. It yields the protein CASIRWRDVSDEQFF.

The chain joins TRBV7-8 to TRBJ2-7; the match to TRBD1 covers 9 bases. With V trimmed by 5 bases and J by 2 bases, 13 bases remained unmatched. In germline, CDR1 is SGHVS, CDR2 FQNEAQ. The CDR3 sequence is 17 residues long. CDR3: CASSKRPRDRDTYEQYF. The CDR3 nucleotides are TGTGCCAGCAGCAAGCGTCCCCGGGACAGGGATACCTACGAGCAGTACTTC.

This clonotype was seen only a few times. The rearrangement uses TRBV29-1 and TRBJ1-2, with D perhaps TRBD1 (5 bases). This CDR3 is 11 amino acids long. CDR1 is SQVTM and CDR2 is ANQGSEA in the germline V gene. The V end was cut by 4 bases, the J end by 7 bases, with 10 bases between. Written as DNA, the CDR3 is TGCAGCGTTGTCGGGGGGGGTGGCTACACCTTC. Its translation: CSVVGGGGYTF.

This clonotype was seen a handful of times. V is TRBV6-5 and J is TRBJ2-7; tentatively, D is TRBD1 or TRBD2 (6 bases each). CDR3 length: 14 amino acids. Germline CDR1 reads MNHEY; CDR2 reads SVGAGI. Trimming pared 3 bases from V and 2 bases from J, leaving 11 bases between. The CDR3 DNA follows: TGTGCCAGCAGTTATCTCGGGGGCCCCTACGAGCAGTACTTC. Its protein product is CASSYLGGPYEQYF.

The V call is TRBV7-2, the J call TRBJ2-7; the D is unclear. The end of the DNA fits TRBJ2-5 better, so the J call may be wrong. The CDR3 has 14 residues. Germline CDR1 and CDR2: SGHTA and FQGNSA. The CDR3 DNA is TGTGCCAGCAGCTTAGGTGGCACGGTGGCGACCCAGTACTTC. It specifies CASSLGGTVATQYF.

CDR3 amino acids: CASSLAGALSNTEAFF. The DNA of the CDR3 is TGTGCCAGCAGCTTAGCGGGGGCCCTTTCGAACACTGAAGCTTTCTTT. The V and J genes are TRBV7-9 and TRBJ1-1; a weak D match, TRBD1 (6 bases). The V gene lost 0 bases and the J gene lost 1 base, with 12 bases spanning the gap. The CDR3 has 16 residues. CDR1 SEHNR and CDR2 FQNEAQ come from the germline V gene (reference sequence).

In its sample, this clonotype was seen a few times. Being one base from a much bigger clone, this may be a read error. The CDR3 region is CASSHREIDEQYF. In DNA, the CDR3 is TGCGCCAGCAGCCACCGGGAGATAGATGAGCAGTACTTC. The chain couples TRBV4-3 to TRBJ2-5, with D tentatively TRBD2 (6 bases). Germline loops: CDR1 LGHNA, CDR2 YSLEER. The CDR3 consists of 13 residues. V lost 3 bases to trimming and J lost 11 bases, with 16 bases between them.

The chain couples TRBV4-3 to TRBJ1-4; D perhaps matches TRBD1 (6 bases). The CDR3 has 15 amino acids. V lost 4 bases and J lost 8, with 17 bases in between. The germline V gene has CDR1 LGHNA and CDR2 YSLEER. The CDR3, as DNA: TGCGCCAGCAGCCCTGCTTGGGGGCGCGGAGAAAAACTGTTTTTT. Its protein is CASSPAWGRGEKLFF.

The genes are TRBV6-5 and TRBJ2-1, with a tentative D call TRBD1 (6 bases). Between the trimmed V and J ends, which lost 6 bases and 0 bases, there was a span of 15 bases. The CDR3 runs to 16 residues. From germline, CDR1 is MNHEY and CDR2 SVGAGI. This CDR3 is CASSLTRGRSYNEQFF. CDR3 nucleotides: TGTGCCAGCAGCCTCACCAGGGGACGCTCCTACAATGAGCAGTTCTTC.

The rearrangement links TRBV2 to TRBJ2-1; the D is unclear. Germline CDR1 reads SNHLY; CDR2 reads FYNNEI. The CDR3 length is 15 residues. V was trimmed by 4 bases and J by 3 bases, leaving 13 bases between them. CDR3 DNA: TGTGCCAGCAGTGTAGCCCCTGCAGGCTACAATGAGCAGTTCTTC. It codes for CASSVAPAGYNEQFF.

This rearrangement joins TRBV3-1 to TRBJ2-3, with TRBD2 matching 11 bases. Germline CDR1 is LGHDT and CDR2 is YNNKEL (reference sequence). This CDR3 spans 17 amino acids. After removal of 1 base from V and 3 bases from J, the junction contained 6 bases not matched to a gene. The DNA for the CDR3 is TGTGCCAGCAGCCAAGGACTAGCGGGAATTGCGACAGATACGCAGTATTTT. Translation: CASSQGLAGIATDTQYF.

The chain is built from TRBV20-1 and TRBJ2-3, with 12 bases aligning to TRBD2. The V and J ends lost 1 base and 2 bases, in that order; junction bases with no gene match: 7. The germline CDR1 and CDR2 sequences are DFQATT and SNEGSKA (reference sequence). The CDR3 is 17 amino acids. In nucleotides, the CDR3 is TGCAGTGCTAGAGGGATGAGACTAGCGGGAGTCACAGATACGCAGTATTTT. Translating gives CSARGMRLAGVTDTQYF.

The genes are TRBV20-1 and TRBJ1-1; 7 bases are a match to TRBD1. CDR1 and CDR2 (germline): DFQATT, SNEGSKA (reference sequence). There are 15 residues in the CDR3. Trimming at V came to 7 bases and at J to 0 bases, leaving 11 bases not matched to a gene. CDR3 sequence: CSVGQDVGMNTEAFF. The CDR3 DNA sequence: TGCAGTGTCGGACAGGACGTTGGTATGAACACTGAAGCTTTCTTT.

This clonotype was detected once. Possible read error: a much larger clone is one base away. The J gene is TRBJ2-3, the V gene TRBV9; D ambiguous. The CDR3 consists of 14 residues. Germline-derived CDR1 and CDR2 are SGDLS and YYNGEE. The V gene lost 3 bases and the J gene lost 0 bases, with 8 bases spanning the gap. The CDR3 sequence is CASSADGSTDTQYF. The CDR3 nucleotides read TGTGCCAGCAGCGCTGACGGTAGCACAGATACGCAGTATTTT.

This clonotype was counted between two and nine times. The chain uses TRBV4-3 and TRBJ2-1; no clear D. There are 13 residues in the CDR3. The V gene lost 3 bases and the J gene lost 10 bases, with 13 bases spanning the gap. In germline, CDR1 is LGHNA, CDR2 YSLEER. The CDR3 region is CASSQVGLGEQFF. The CDR3 nucleotides read TGCGCCAGCAGCCAGGTAGGGCTGGGAGAGCAGTTCTTC.